These T cell receptor beta chains were read from a single sample in a study of blood T cell repertoires in COVID-19. Produced via immunoSEQ multiplex PCR; TCRdb's table is partial and in-frame only. The sample has 40,000 to 50,000 clones, 80% to 90% seen once. Sequencing input: peripheral blood. All receptors come from a human donor in a cohort sampled during active COVID-19. Both conserved end residues are part of each CDR3. Each record gives: J gene, CDR3 length, V gene, D gene, CDR3 protein, CDR3 DNA. The D gene is left open where the match is weak.

J gene: TRBJ1-1; CDR3 length: 18; V gene: TRBV15; D gene: .; CDR3 protein: CATSRDLAGAQGNTEAFF; CDR3 DNA: TGTGCCACCAGCAGAGATCTGGCGGGGGCCCAGGGGAACACTGAAGCTTTCTTT
J gene: TRBJ2-7; CDR3 length: 15; V gene: TRBV18; D gene: TRBD1; CDR3 protein: CASSPIPGQGYEQYF; CDR3 DNA: TGTGCCAGCTCACCGATTCCGGGACAGGGCTACGAGCAGTACTTC
J gene: TRBJ2-3; CDR3 length: 13; V gene: TRBV18; D gene: .; CDR3 protein: CASSSGIGDTQYF; CDR3 DNA: TGTGCCAGCTCGTCCGGGATTGGGGATACGCAGTATTTT
J gene: TRBJ2-5; CDR3 length: 14; V gene: TRBV11-2; D gene: TRBD2; CDR3 protein: CASSPTSDAETQYF; CDR3 DNA: TGTGCCAGCAGCCCGACTAGCGACGCGGAGACCCAGTACTTC
J gene: TRBJ2-3; CDR3 length: 15; V gene: TRBV4-2; D gene: TRBD2; CDR3 protein: CASSPGLGSRLAQYF; CDR3 DNA: TGTGCCAGCAGCCCGGGACTAGGGAGCCGTCTTGCGCAGTATTTT
J gene: TRBJ2-1; CDR3 length: 13; V gene: TRBV5-1; D gene: .; CDR3 protein: CASSLGLANEQFF; CDR3 DNA: TGCGCCAGCAGCTTGGGTCTGGCCAATGAGCAGTTCTTC
J gene: TRBJ2-3; CDR3 length: 14; V gene: TRBV9; D gene: .; CDR3 protein: CASSVGPITDTQYF; CDR3 DNA: TGTGCCAGCAGCGTAGGGCCCATCACAGATACGCAGTATTTT
J gene: TRBJ2-3; CDR3 length: 16; V gene: TRBV9; D gene: TRBD2; CDR3 protein: CASSVASGVGTDTQYF; CDR3 DNA: TGTGCCAGCAGCGTAGCTAGCGGGGTGGGCACAGATACGCAGTATTTT
J gene: TRBJ1-2; CDR3 length: 13; V gene: TRBV28; D gene: TRBD1; CDR3 protein: CASSPQGVRGYTF; CDR3 DNA: TGTGCCAGCAGCCCACAGGGGGTACGAGGCTACACCTTC
J gene: TRBJ2-5; CDR3 length: 15; V gene: TRBV4-1; D gene: .; CDR3 protein: CASLVKQGPGETQYF; CDR3 DNA: TGCGCCAGCCTTGTTAAACAGGGTCCCGGGGAGACCCAGTACTTC
J gene: TRBJ2-2; CDR3 length: 18; V gene: TRBV4-2; D gene: TRBD2; CDR3 protein: CASSHLPPAGANTGELFF; CDR3 DNA: TGTGCCAGCAGCCATCTCCCCCCCGCGGGGGCGAACACCGGGGAGCTGTTTTTT